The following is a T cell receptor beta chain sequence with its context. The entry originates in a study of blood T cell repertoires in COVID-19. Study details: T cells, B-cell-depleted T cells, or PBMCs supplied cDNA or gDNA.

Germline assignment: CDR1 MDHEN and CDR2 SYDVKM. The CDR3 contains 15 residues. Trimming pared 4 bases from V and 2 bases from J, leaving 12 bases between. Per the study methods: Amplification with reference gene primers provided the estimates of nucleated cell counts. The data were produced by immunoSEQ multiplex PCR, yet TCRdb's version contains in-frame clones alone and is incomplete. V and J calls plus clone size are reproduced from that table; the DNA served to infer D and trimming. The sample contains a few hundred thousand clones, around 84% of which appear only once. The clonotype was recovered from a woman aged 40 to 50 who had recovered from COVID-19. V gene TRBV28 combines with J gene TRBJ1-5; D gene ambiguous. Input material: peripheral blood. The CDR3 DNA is TGTGCCAGCAGTTCCCCGGAAGCGGGCAATCAGCCCCAGCATTTT. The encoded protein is CASSSPEAGNQPQHF.